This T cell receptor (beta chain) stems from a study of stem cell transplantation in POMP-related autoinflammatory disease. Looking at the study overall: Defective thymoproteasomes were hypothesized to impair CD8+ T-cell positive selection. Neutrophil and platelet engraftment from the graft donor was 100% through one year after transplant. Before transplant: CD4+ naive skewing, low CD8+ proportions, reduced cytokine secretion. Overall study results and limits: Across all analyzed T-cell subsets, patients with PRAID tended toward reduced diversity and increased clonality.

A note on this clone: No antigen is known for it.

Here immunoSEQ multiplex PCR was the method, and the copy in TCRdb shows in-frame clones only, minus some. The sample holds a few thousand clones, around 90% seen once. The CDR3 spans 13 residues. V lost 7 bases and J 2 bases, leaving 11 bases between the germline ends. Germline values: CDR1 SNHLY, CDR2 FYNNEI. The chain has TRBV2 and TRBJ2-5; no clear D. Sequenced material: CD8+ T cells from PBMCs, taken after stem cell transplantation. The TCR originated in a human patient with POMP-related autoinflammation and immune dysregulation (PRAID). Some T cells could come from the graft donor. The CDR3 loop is CASMLGHQETQYF. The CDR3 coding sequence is TGTGCCAGCATGTTGGGCCATCAAGAGACCCAGTACTTC.